A selection of T cell receptor beta chains follows, all from one sample in a study of blood T cell repertoires in COVID-19. Using immunoSEQ multiplex PCR, the repertoire was profiled, and TCRdb retains in-frame clones only, with some absent. The sample includes 250,000 or so clones, about 85% of them seen just once. Sequencing was done on a sample of peripheral blood. These receptors came from a man between 60 and 75 years old with acute or convalescent COVID-19. CDR3s include the opening cysteine and the closing phenylalanine or tryptophan. Fields, in order: clone size, V gene, J gene, D gene, CDR3 DNA, CDR3 protein. The D gene is left open where the match is weak. Clone size is shown for a subset of rows, as once, few, many or a class of expanded clone.

NA,TRBV28,TRBJ1-4,NA,TGTGCCACTTTGGAGGGCTTACCTAATGAAAAACTGTTTTTT,CATLEGLPNEKLFF
NA,TRBV18,TRBJ2-6,TRBD2,TGTGCCAGCTCACCGGGGAGGGCAGCCGGGGCCAACGTCCTGACTTTC,CASSPGRAAGANVLTF
NA,TRBV9,TRBJ2-5,NA,TGTGCCAGCAGCGTAGTGTCTTGGGTCGGGGATACGTACCAAGAGACCCAGTACTTC,CASSVVSWVGDTYQETQYF
NA,TRBV11-1,TRBJ2-7,NA,TGTGCCAGCAGCCTACAGGGTGCCGAGCAGTACTTC,CASSLQGAEQYF
NA,TRBV30,TRBJ2-1,TRBD1,TGTGCCTGGACCAGACAGGGGGCCGTTGAGCAGTTCTTC,CAWTRQGAVEQFF
NA,TRBV6-6,TRBJ1-2,TRBD1,TGTGCCAGCATTATAGGGGGGACAGGGGTAGGCTACACCTTC,CASIIGGTGVGYTF
NA,TRBV4-2,TRBJ2-1,NA,TGTGCCAGCAGCCAAGAAGCTAGCGATCCATCTGATGAGCAGTTCTTC,CASSQEASDPSDEQFF
NA,TRBV4-1,TRBJ2-1,NA,TGCGCCAGCAGCCCCGGGAGTCCCTACAATGAGCAGTTCTTC,CASSPGSPYNEQFF
NA,TRBV28,TRBJ1-2,NA,TGTGCCAGCAGTTTATCCCTAGACGGAACCTATAACTATGGCTACACCTTC,CASSLSLDGTYNYGYTF
NA,TRBV10-2,TRBJ2-5,TRBD2,TGCGCCAGCAGCAGGTCGCTAGCGGGGGCGGGGGAGACCCAGTACTTC,CASSRSLAGAGETQYF
few,TRBV5-1,TRBJ2-5,NA,TGCGCCAGCAGCTTTCCCCTAGGAGAGACCCAGTACTTC,CASSFPLGETQYF
once,TRBV29-1,TRBJ2-1,TRBD2,TGCAGCGTTGAAGATTGGCTAGCGGGAGTCAATGAGCAGTTCTTC,CSVEDWLAGVNEQFF
NA,TRBV10-3,TRBJ2-2,NA,TGTGCCATCAGCCCCCCCGGGGCGGGGACCGGGGAGCTGTTTTTT,CAISPPGAGTGELFF
once,TRBV18,TRBJ2-5,NA,TGTGCCAGCTCACCGAGGGACCAAGAGACCCAGTACTTC,CASSPRDQETQYF
NA,TRBV29-1,TRBJ2-5,TRBD1,TGCAGCGCCCGACCTGACAGGGGAAAGACCCAGTACTTC,CSARPDRGKTQYF
NA,TRBV6-4,TRBJ2-1,TRBD1,TGTGCCAGCAGCCCCAGGACAGGGGGCGTCTCTGTGGAGCAGTTCTTC,CASSPRTGGVSVEQFF
NA,TRBV6-5,TRBJ2-5,TRBD2,TGTGCCAGCATTCGACTAGCGGGGGCAGAGACCCAGTACTTC,CASIRLAGAETQYF
NA,TRBV29-1,TRBJ1-2,NA,TGCAGCGTTGAAGATACAGGGCTAACTAACTATGGCTACACCTTC,CSVEDTGLTNYGYTF
NA,TRBV19,TRBJ1-5,NA,TGTGCCAGTAGGTGGACAGCCCTACGGTATAGCAATCAGCCCCAGCATTTT,CASRWTALRYSNQPQHF
NA,TRBV6-5,TRBJ1-1,NA,TGTGCCAGCAGAACACAGGGTAACACTGAAGCTTTCTTT,CASRTQGNTEAFF
NA,TRBV6-1,TRBJ2-7,NA,TGTGCCAGCAGTGAAGGCCATGAGGTCGGTGAGCAGTACTTC,CASSEGHEVGEQYF
NA,TRBV5-1,TRBJ1-1,NA,TGCGCCAGCGGCAGACAGCTGAACACTGAAGCTTTCTTT,CASGRQLNTEAFF
once,TRBV5-1,TRBJ1-4,TRBD1,TGCGCCAGCAGCCCCGTCCCGGGACAGGGATGGCTGTTTTTT,CASSPVPGQGWLFF
NA,TRBV18,TRBJ2-2,NA,TGTGCCAGCTCACCACTAGCGGCGAACACCGGGGAGCTGTTTTTT,CASSPLAANTGELFF
NA,TRBV18,TRBJ2-5,NA,TGTGCCAGCTCACCGCAACGGTTCCAAGAGACCCAGTACTTC,CASSPQRFQETQYF
NA,TRBV3-1/TRBV3-2,TRBJ1-3,NA,TGTGCCAGCACCACAGGGTACTCTGGAAACACCATATATTTT,CASTTGYSGNTIYF
NA,TRBV27,TRBJ2-5,TRBD1,TGTGCCAGCAGTTTGGACAGGGGAGGGGCCCAGTACTTC,CASSLDRGGAQYF
NA,TRBV18,TRBJ2-7,TRBD1,TGTGCCAGTTCATCACCGACAGGGCTAAACGAGCAGTACTTC,CASSSPTGLNEQYF
NA,TRBV20-1,TRBJ2-5,TRBD2,TGCAGTGGCCTAGCGGGGACCCAGTACTTC,CSGLAGTQYF
NA,TRBV5-8,TRBJ1-6,NA,TGTGCCAGCATGCCCCGTGGGGCGGGAAATTCACCCCTCCACTTT,CASMPRGAGNSPLHF
NA,TRBV27,TRBJ2-1,NA,TGTGCCAGCAGTCCTTCCTACAATGAGCAGTTCTTC,CASSPSYNEQFF
NA,TRBV2,TRBJ2-5,TRBD2,TGTGCCAGCAGCATGACTAGCGGAAAGTACCAAGAGACCCAGTACTTC,CASSMTSGKYQETQYF
NA,TRBV11-2,TRBJ1-6,NA,TGTGCCAGCACAGAACTCGGGAGTAATTCACCCCTCCACTTT,CASTELGSNSPLHF
NA,TRBV30,TRBJ1-2,NA,TGTGCCCTTAGCTGGGGGGGGTCCTATGGCTACACCTTC,CALSWGGSYGYTF
NA,TRBV27,TRBJ2-7,TRBD2,TGTGCCAGCAGTTTGGCGGCGGGAGTAACCTACGAGCAGTACTTC,CASSLAAGVTYEQYF
NA,TRBV7-7,TRBJ2-2,TRBD2,TGTGCTAGCAGCCCCGGACTAGCGGGATTCGACACCGGGGAGCTGTTTTTT,CASSPGLAGFDTGELFF
NA,TRBV9,TRBJ1-3,NA,TGTGCCAGCAGCGTAGATCCGGTAACCTCTGGAAACACCATATATTTT,CASSVDPVTSGNTIYF
NA,TRBV9,TRBJ1-3,NA,TGTGCCAGCAGCGTAGAACTAACTGCAGCTGGAAACACCATATATTTT,CASSVELTAAGNTIYF